This T cell receptor beta chain is drawn from a study of T cells expressing NK-cell markers. Study results and caveats: Topping the CD3+CD56-NKG2C+ fraction as well were these clonotypes, in several donors.

The CDR3 consists of 16 residues. Germline assignment: CDR1 SGDLS and CDR2 YYNGEE. The cDNA for TCR beta came from 5'RACE template switching with UMIs. TCRdb reworked the 5' RACE reads into one entry per CDR3 protein, no DNA. Its table lists about 390,000 distinct CDR3 sequences. In the case of this clonotype: Its target is not known.

V and J are TRBV9 and TRBJ2-3; without DNA, the TCRdb call of TRBD1 cannot be checked. Input material: blood T cells: a sorted CD56 or NKG2C T cell subset, CD4+ or CD8+ T cells, or bulk PBMC T cells (not recorded which). This sequence originates from a woman aged 45-65 years in good health. This chain's CDR3 is CASSETGTGTPDTQYF.